The text below deals with one T cell receptor (beta chain). This sample is drawn from a study of beta chain features in type 1 diabetes. The authors reverse transcribed all of the isolated RNA, so sequencing captured expressed TCRB transcripts. The repertoire was sequenced with immunoSEQ multiplex PCR; TCRdb's copy has only in-frame clones and lacks some. The sample comprises 500,000 to 700,000 clones, around 15% of which are singletons, and about 0.097% rests with the top ten. With 5 bases clipped from V and 3 bases from J, the junction kept 4 bases outside the gene matches. The germline CDR1 and CDR2 sequences are MDHEN and SYDVKM. This CDR3 is 15 amino acids long.

This chain joins TRBV28 and TRBJ1-5, with 10 nucleotides matching TRBD1. The sample was naive CD4+ T cells from blood. The sequence was collected from a man aged 18-30 years in good health. As DNA, the CDR3 is TGTGCCAGCAGTCCCGGGACAGGGGTCAATCAGCCCCAGCATTTT. Residues: CASSPGTGVNQPQHF. Full variable domain (rest looked up from reference TRBV28 and TRBJ1-5): DVKVTQSSRYLVKRTGEKVFLECVQDMDHENMFWYRQDPGLGLRLIYFSYDVKMKEKGDIPEGYSVSREKKERFSLILESASTNQTSMYLCASSPGTGVNQPQHFGDGTRLSIL.